The 13 T cell receptor beta chains below were found in one sample sequenced in a study of cytomegalovirus exposure and HLA in healthy donors. PCR employed 60 Vbeta and 13 Jbeta primers. Sequencing used immunoSEQ multiplex PCR; TCRdb keeps in-frame clones, though not all of them. Seen in this sample are 65,000 to 80,000 clones; the ten most common clones hold around 4.4%. The sample was PBMCs. These receptors were collected from a young man in good health and CMV-seronegative.

The chain uses TRBV7-9 and TRBJ2-1; TRBD2 matches at 8 bases. The ends lost 4 bases at V and 5 bases at J; junction bases unmatched: 4. Germline V gene data show CDR1 as SEHNR and CDR2 as FQNEAQ (reference sequence). The CDR3 consists of 14 residues. CDR3 residues: CASSSPGLDNEQFF. The CDR3 nucleotides are TGTGCCAGCAGCTCACCGGGACTAGACAATGAGCAGTTCTTC.

The chain joins TRBV5-1 to TRBJ2-2; 7 bases fit TRBD2. V was clipped by 5 bases and J by 5 bases; unmatched bases: 9. CDR1 SGHRS and CDR2 YFSETQ come from the germline V gene. The CDR3 is 15 amino acids. CDR3 sequence (DNA): TGCGCCAGCAGAACCGGGACGGGGGGTACCGGGGAGCTGTTTTTT. It codes for CASRTGTGGTGELFF.

The chain carries TRBV2 and TRBJ2-7; possibly TRBD1 for D (6 bases). The V gene's germline CDR1 is SNHLY and CDR2 FYNNEI. This CDR3 has 14 amino acids. V lost 6 bases and J 5 bases, leaving 17 bases between the germline ends. The CDR3 is CASSDRKRSHEQYF. The CDR3 DNA is TGTGCCAGCAGCGACAGGAAGCGGTCCCACGAGCAGTACTTC.

The V gene is TRBV29-1, the J gene TRBJ2-4; 7 nucleotides agree with TRBD1. V gave up 4 bases and J gave up 9 bases; unmatched junction bases: 6. Germline lookup yields CDR1 SQVTM and CDR2 ANQGSEA. The CDR3 extends over 12 amino acids. The CDR3 sequence is CSVVQGTTIQYF. The CDR3 DNA is TGCAGCGTTGTACAGGGGACGACCATTCAGTACTTC.

The chain links TRBV2 to TRBJ1-5; 8 nucleotides align to TRBD1. CDR1 is SNHLY and CDR2 is FYNNEI in the germline V gene. Trimming at V came to 6 bases and at J to 7 bases, leaving 14 bases not matched to a gene. This CDR3 spans 16 amino acids. The CDR3, as DNA: TGTGCCAGCAGAGATTTTACAGGGGGACGGGGCCAGCCCCAGCATTTT. Its protein product is CASRDFTGGRGQPQHF.

This chain links TRBV7-9 with TRBJ2-5, with TRBD1 identical over 7 bases. The CDR3 loop spans 15 amino acids. V trimming: 5 bases; J trimming: 2 bases; junction bases outside the gene matches: 8. Germline V CDR1 and CDR2: SEHNR, FQNEAQ (reference sequence). This chain's CDR3 is CASSPPTGRQETQYF. CDR3 sequence (DNA): TGTGCCAGCAGCCCGCCGACAGGGCGGCAAGAGACCCAGTACTTC.

CDR3 nucleotide sequence: TGTGCCAGCAGCCAAGAGCTAGCGGGAACAGATACGCAGTATTTT. Its protein is CASSQELAGTDTQYF. This chain uses TRBV4-2 with TRBJ2-3, with 9 bases matching TRBD2. J was trimmed by 3 bases and V by 0 bases; bases with no gene match: 1. The CDR3 extends over 15 amino acids. The germline V gene has CDR1 LGHNA and CDR2 YNFKEQ.

The CDR3 coding sequence is TGCAGCGTTGAATTTGGACCCCCCGCGGGGTACGAGCAGTACTTC. Translation: CSVEFGPPAGYEQYF. This chain links TRBV29-1 with TRBJ2-7, with D possibly TRBD2 on 6 matching bases. The CDR3 covers 15 residues. Between the trimmed V and J ends, which lost 2 bases and 4 bases, there was a span of 18 bases. Germline CDR1 and CDR2: SQVTM and ANQGSEA.

The chain employs TRBV6-1 and TRBJ1-5, with D perhaps matching TRBD1 (5 bases). Per the germline V gene, CDR1 is MNHNS and CDR2 is SASEGT. V was clipped by 0 bases and J by 0 bases, with 15 bases between them. The CDR3 has 18 residues. The chain's CDR3 is CASSEAGQGWGSNQPQHF. Written as DNA, the CDR3 is TGTGCCAGCAGTGAAGCTGGGCAGGGTTGGGGTAGCAATCAGCCCCAGCATTTT.

The genes are TRBV7-3 and TRBJ1-1, with D hard to call. The ends were cut back, 3 bases at V and 10 bases at J, with 15 bases in the middle. This CDR3 has 13 residues. In germline, CDR1 is SGHTA, CDR2 FQGTGA. The CDR3 DNA reads TGTGCCAGCAGCTTTGGGGTGGGGAGTTTAGCTTTCTTT. Residues: CASSFGVGSLAFF.

The chain employs TRBV27 and TRBJ2-5, with 8 nucleotides matching TRBD1. The germline CDR1 and CDR2 sequences are MNHEY and SMNVEV (reference sequence). The CDR3 totals 14 residues. V trimming: 4 bases; J trimming: 0 bases; junction bases outside the gene matches: 1. The CDR3 region has the DNA TGTGCCAGCAGTTACAGGGGGTACCAAGAGACCCAGTACTTC. Its protein is CASSYRGYQETQYF.

The chain employs TRBV7-9 and TRBJ2-2; 9 bases agree with TRBD1. Looked up from germline, CDR1 is SEHNR and CDR2 is FQNEAQ (reference sequence). This CDR3 has 15 residues. Unmatched junction bases numbered 5, after V lost 6 bases and J lost 3 bases. CDR3 DNA: TGTGCCAGCAGGACAGGGGGAAGTGACACCGGGGAGCTGTTTTTT. Protein sequence: CASRTGGSDTGELFF.

The chain carries TRBV7-2 and TRBJ2-4; D call uncertain. Trimming removed 1 base from V and 1 base from J, with 14 bases in between. The germline CDR1 and CDR2 sequences are SGHTA and FQGNSA. This CDR3 contains 17 residues. CDR3 DNA: TGTGCCAGCAGCTTAGGCTTGAATACGGTGGCCAAAAACATTCAGTACTTC. It specifies CASSLGLNTVAKNIQYF.